This T cell receptor (beta chain) was recovered during a study of blood T cells in healthy people across ages. Overall study results and limits: PBMCs left unsorted prevented a conclusive naive versus antigen-experienced comparison. In the absence of known donor CMV status, changes in expanded clonotypes were possibly confounded.

CDR1 MNHNS and CDR2 SASEGT come from the germline V gene. The CDR3 spans 12 residues. Trimming left V 11 bases short and J 0 bases short, with 11 bases between. The use of a sample-barcoded 5' primer and a J-beta primer mix characterized a second PCR of roughly 6 to 11 cycles. TCRdb re-derived calls from the 5' RACE reads in MiXCR, one entry per CDR3 protein. The table shows approximately 780,000 distinct CDR3 sequences, with 20% to 30% occurring only once. For this clonotype: No antigen is known for it.

These same records also appear under a second study, on T cells of mothers and their children. As reported in that work: Each child gave 2.9 million or so TCR beta CDR3 reads (each mother, over 8.5 million).

Sequencing was carried out using blood. The clonotype originates from a boy aged 5-17 years in good health. This chain connects TRBV6-1 to TRBJ2-7; D gene unclear. CDR3 loop: CAVDVSSYEQYF. The CDR3 DNA reads as TGTGCCGTGGACGTAAGCTCCTACGAGCAGTACTTC.